What follows is one T cell receptor (beta chain) and its context. This record belongs to a study of blood T cell repertoires in COVID-19. About the research overall: COVID-19 samples collected from the United States, Italy and Spain covered acute and convalescent phases.

The germline V gene has CDR1 SNHLY and CDR2 FYNNEI. V lost 7 bases and J 3 bases, leaving 13 bases between the germline ends. The CDR3 sequence is 13 residues long. Clones were sequenced by immunoSEQ multiplex PCR, and TCRdb holds only the in-frame ones, with some missing. The sample contains about 280,000 clones, 90% of which appear only once. The chain uses TRBV2 and TRBJ2-7; D is ambiguous. The sample comprised PBMCs or T cells enriched from blood (not recorded which). The TCR originated in a woman younger than 45 with acute COVID-19. The CDR3 DNA follows: TGTGCCAGCAATACTCTAGAAGGCTACGAGCAGTACTTC. This gives the protein CASNTLEGYEQYF.